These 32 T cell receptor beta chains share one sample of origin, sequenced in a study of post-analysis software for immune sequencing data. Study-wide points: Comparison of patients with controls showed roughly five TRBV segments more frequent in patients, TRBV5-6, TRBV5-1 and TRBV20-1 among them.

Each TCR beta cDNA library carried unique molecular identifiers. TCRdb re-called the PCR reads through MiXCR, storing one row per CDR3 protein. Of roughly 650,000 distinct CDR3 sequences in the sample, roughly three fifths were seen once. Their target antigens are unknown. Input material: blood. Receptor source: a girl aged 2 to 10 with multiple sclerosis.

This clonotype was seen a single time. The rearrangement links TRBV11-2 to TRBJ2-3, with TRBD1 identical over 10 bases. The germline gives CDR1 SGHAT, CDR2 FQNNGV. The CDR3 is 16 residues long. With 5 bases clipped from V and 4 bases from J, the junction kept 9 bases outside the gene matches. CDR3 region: CASSMIRDRGPDTQYF. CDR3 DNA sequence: TGTGCCAGCAGCATGATCCGGGACAGGGGCCCAGATACGCAGTATTTT.

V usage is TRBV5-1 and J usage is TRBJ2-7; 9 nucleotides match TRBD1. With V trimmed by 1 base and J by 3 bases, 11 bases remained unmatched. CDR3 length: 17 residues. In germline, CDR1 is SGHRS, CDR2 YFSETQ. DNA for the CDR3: TGCGCCAGCAGCTTGAAGCCCCGGGACAGGGACAACTACGAGCAGTACTTC. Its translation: CASSLKPRDRDNYEQYF.

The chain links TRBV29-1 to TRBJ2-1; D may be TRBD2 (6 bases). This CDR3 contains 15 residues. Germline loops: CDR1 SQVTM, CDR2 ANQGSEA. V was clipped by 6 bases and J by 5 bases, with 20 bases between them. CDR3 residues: CSVPPRDSGNNEQFF. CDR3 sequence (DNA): TGCAGCGTGCCCCCCCGGGACTCGGGTAACAATGAGCAGTTCTTC.

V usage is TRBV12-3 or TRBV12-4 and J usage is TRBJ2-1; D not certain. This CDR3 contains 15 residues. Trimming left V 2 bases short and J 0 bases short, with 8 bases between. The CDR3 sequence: CASSLSMSSYNEQFF. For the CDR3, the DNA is TGTGCCAGCAGTTTAAGCATGAGCTCCTACAATGAGCAGTTCTTC.

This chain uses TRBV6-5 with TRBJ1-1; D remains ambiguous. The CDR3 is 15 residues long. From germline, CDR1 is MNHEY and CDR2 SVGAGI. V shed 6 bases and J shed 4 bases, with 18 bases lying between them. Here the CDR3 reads CASRRMEGGTTEAFF. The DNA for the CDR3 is TGTGCCAGCAGGCGGATGGAGGGCGGCACCACTGAAGCTTTCTTT.

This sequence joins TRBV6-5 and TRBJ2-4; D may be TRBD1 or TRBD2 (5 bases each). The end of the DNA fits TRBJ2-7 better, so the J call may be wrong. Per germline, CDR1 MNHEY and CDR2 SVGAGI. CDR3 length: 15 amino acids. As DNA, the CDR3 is TGTGCCAGCAGTTACCTCAACGGGGCTTTGTACGAGCAGTACTTC. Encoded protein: CASSYLNGALYEQYF.

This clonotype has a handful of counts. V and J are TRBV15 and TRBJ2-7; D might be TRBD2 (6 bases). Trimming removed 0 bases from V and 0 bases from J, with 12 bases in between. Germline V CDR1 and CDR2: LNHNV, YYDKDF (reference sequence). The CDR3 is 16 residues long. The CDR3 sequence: CATSRDHAGSSYEQYF. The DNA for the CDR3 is TGTGCCACCAGCAGAGATCATGCGGGAAGCTCCTACGAGCAGTACTTC.

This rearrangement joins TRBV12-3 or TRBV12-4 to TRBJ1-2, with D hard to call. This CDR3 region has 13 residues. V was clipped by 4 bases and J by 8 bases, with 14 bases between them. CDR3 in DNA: TGTGCCAGCAGTTCTCTTACCTCCATGGGCTACACCTTC. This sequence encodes CASSSLTSMGYTF.

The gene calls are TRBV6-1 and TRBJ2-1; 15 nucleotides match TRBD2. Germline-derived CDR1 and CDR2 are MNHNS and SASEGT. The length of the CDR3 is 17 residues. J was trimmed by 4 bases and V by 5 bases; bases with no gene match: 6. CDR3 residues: CASSLGLAGGLYNEQFF. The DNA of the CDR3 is TGTGCCAGCAGTCTGGGACTAGCGGGGGGCCTTTACAATGAGCAGTTCTTC.

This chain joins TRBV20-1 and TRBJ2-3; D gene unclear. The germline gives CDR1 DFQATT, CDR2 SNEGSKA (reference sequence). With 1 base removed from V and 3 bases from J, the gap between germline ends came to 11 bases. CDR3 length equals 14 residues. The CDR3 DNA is TGCAGTGCTAGAGCAGTTGGCAGAACAGATACGCAGTATTTT. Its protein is CSARAVGRTDTQYF.

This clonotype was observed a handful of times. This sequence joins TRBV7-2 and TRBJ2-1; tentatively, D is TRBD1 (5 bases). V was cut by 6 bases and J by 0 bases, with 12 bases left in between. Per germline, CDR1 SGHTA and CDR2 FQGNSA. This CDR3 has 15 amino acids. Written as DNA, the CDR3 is TGTGCCAGCAGTCAACGAGACAGCTCCTACAATGAGCAGTTCTTC. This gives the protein CASSQRDSSYNEQFF.

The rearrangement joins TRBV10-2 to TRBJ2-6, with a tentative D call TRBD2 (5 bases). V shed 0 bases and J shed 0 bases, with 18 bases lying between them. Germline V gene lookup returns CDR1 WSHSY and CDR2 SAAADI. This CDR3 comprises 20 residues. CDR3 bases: TGCGCCAGCAGTGAGTCAGCGATTGGGCCAGGAGGCTCTGGGGCCAACGTCCTGACTTTC. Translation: CASSESAIGPGGSGANVLTF.

The CDR3 DNA is TGCGCCAGCCGGGACTCCCACTCCTACAATGAGCAGTTCTTC. It yields the protein CASRDSHSYNEQFF. The chain has TRBV5-1 and TRBJ2-1, with D tentatively TRBD2 (6 bases). Germline V gene sequence: CDR1 SGHRS, CDR2 YFSETQ. The ends were cut back, 7 bases at V and 0 bases at J, with 11 bases in the middle. The CDR3 spans 14 residues.

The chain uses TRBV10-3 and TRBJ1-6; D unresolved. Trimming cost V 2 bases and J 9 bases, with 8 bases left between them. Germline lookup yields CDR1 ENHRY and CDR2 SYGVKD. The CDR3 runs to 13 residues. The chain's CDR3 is CAISEERGSPLHF. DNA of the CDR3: TGTGCCATCAGTGAGGAACGGGGTTCACCCCTCCACTTT.

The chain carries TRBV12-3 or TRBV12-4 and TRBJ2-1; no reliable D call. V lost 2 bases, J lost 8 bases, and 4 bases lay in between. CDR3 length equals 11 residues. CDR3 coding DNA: TGTGCCAGCAGTTTATCTCATGAGCAGTTCTTC. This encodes CASSLSHEQFF.

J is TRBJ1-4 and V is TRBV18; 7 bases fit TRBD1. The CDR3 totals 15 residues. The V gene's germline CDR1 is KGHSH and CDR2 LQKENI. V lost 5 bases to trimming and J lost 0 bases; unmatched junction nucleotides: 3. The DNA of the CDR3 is TGTGCCAGCTCATCAGGGGGTCCAACTAATGAAAAACTGTTTTTT. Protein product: CASSSGGPTNEKLFF.

The CDR3 coding sequence is TGTGCCAGCAGCTTAGACCAGGGGGTGTCCTATGGCTACACCTTC. This codes for CASSLDQGVSYGYTF. The chain links TRBV7-9 to TRBJ1-2; 7 bases agree with TRBD1. CDR1 is SEHNR and CDR2 is FQNEAQ in the germline V gene (reference sequence). The junction had 6 bases not matched to a gene; V was cut back by 1 base and J by 4 bases. This CDR3 spans 15 amino acids.

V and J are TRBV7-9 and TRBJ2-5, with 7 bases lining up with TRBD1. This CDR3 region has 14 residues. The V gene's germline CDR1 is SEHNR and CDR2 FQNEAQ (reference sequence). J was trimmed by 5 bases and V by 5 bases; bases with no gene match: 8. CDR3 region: CASSDRVASETQYF. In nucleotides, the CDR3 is TGTGCCAGCAGCGACAGGGTAGCTTCGGAGACCCAGTACTTC.

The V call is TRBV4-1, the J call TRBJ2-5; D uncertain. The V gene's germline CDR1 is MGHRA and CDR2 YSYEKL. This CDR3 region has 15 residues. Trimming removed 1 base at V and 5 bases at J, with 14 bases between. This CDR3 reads CASSQVEHQGETQYF. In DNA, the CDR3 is TGCGCCAGCAGCCAAGTTGAACACCAAGGGGAGACCCAGTACTTC.

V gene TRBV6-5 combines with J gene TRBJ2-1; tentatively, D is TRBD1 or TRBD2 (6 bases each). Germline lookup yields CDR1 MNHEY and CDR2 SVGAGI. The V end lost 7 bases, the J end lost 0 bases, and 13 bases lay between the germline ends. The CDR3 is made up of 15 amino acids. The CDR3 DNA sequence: TGTGCCAGCAATACACGGGGGCTCTCCTACAATGAGCAGTTCTTC. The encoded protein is CASNTRGLSYNEQFF.

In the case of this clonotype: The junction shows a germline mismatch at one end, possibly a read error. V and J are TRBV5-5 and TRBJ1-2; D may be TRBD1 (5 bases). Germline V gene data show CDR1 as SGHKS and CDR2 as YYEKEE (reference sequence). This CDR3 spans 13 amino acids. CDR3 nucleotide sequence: TGTGCCAGCAGCTTGTTAGGGACCAAAGGCTACATCTTC. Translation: CASSLLGTKGYIF. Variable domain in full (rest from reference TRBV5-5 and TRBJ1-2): DAGVTQSPTHLIKTRGQQVTLRCSPISGHKSVSWYQQVLGQGPQFIFQYYEKEERGRGNFPDRFSARQFPNYSSELNVNALLLGDSALYLCASSLLGTKGYIFGSGTRLTVV.

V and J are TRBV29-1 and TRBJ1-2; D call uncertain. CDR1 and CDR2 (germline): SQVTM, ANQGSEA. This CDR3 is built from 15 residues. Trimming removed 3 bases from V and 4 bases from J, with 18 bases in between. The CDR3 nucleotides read TGCAGCGTTGATTCCCCCGAGGCACTGCCCTATGGCTACACCTTC. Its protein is CSVDSPEALPYGYTF.

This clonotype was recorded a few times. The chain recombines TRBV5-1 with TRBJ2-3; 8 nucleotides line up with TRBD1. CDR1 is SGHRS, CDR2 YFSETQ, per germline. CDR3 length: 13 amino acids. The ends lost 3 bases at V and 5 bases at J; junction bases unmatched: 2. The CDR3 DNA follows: TGCGCCAGCAGCTGGGACAGGAGAGATACGCAGTATTTT. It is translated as CASSWDRRDTQYF.

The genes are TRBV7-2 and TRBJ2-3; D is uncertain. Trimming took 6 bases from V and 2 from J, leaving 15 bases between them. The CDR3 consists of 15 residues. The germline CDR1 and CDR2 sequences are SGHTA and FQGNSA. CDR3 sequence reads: CASSIFGHDTDTQYF. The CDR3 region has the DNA TGTGCCAGCAGTATTTTTGGCCACGACACAGATACGCAGTATTTT.

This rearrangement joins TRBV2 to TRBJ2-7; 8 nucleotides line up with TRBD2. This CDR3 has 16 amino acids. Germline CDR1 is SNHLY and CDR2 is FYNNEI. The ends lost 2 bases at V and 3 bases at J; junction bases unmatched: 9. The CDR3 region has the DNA TGTGCCAGCAGTGAACCAGCGGGAGCACCTAACTACGAGCAGTACTTC. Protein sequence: CASSEPAGAPNYEQYF.

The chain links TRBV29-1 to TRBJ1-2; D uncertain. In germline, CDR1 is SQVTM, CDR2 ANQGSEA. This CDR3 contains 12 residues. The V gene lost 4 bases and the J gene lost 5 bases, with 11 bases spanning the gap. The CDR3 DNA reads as TGCAGCGTTGTACAGCTTCGTTATGGCTACACCTTC. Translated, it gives CSVVQLRYGYTF.

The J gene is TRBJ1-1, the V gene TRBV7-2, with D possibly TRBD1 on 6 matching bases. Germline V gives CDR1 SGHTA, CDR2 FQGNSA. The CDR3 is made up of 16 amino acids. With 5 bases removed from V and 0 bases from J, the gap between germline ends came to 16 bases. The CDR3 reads CASSPYRASMNTEAFF. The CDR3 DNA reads TGTGCCAGCAGCCCCTACAGGGCCTCCATGAACACTGAAGCTTTCTTT.

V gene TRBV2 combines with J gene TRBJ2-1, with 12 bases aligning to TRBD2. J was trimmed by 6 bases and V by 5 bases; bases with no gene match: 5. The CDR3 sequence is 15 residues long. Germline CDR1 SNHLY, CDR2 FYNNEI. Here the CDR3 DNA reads TGTGCCAGCAGTCGGACTAGCGGGATTCCCAATGAGCAGTTCTTC. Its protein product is CASSRTSGIPNEQFF.

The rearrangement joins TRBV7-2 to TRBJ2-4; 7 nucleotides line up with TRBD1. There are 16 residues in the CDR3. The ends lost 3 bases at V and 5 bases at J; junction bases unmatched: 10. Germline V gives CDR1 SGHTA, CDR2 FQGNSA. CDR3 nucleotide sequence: TGTGCCAGCAGCTTTCTCCCAGGACAGGCTCAAAACATTCAGTACTTC. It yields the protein CASSFLPGQAQNIQYF.

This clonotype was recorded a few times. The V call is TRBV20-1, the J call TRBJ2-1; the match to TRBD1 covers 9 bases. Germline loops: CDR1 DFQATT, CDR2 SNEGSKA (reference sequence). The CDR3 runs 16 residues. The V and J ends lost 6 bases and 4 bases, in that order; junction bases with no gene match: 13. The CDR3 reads CSAPRLTGGGYNEQFF. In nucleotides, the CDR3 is TGCAGTGCACCCCGATTGACAGGGGGAGGATACAATGAGCAGTTCTTC.

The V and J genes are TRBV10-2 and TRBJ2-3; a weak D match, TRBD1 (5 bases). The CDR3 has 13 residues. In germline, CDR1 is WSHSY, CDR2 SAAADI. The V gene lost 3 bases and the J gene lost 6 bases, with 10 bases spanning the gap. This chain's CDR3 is CASSDPGLDTQYF. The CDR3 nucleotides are TGCGCCAGCAGTGATCCAGGGCTGGATACGCAGTATTTT.

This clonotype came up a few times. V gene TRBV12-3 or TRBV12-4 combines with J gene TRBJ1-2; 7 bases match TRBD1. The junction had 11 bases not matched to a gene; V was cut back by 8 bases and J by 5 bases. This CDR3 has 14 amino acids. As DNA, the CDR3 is TGTGCCAGCTCCTCCCAGGGGGGGGCTTATGGCTACACCTTC. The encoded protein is CASSSQGGAYGYTF.